This T cell receptor beta chain was found in a study of blood T cell repertoires in COVID-19. As for the study in general: Sources were T cells, B-cell-depleted T cells, or PBMCs; the material itself was cDNA or gDNA.

Original processing notes: The authors estimated nucleated cell counts from reference gene primer amplification. TCRdb keeps only in-frame clones here, not all; method: immunoSEQ multiplex PCR. V and J calls plus clone size are reproduced from that table; the DNA served to infer D and trimming. The sample contains some 460,000 clones, roughly nine tenths of which appear only once. Donors were grouped by their self-reported clinical history. Either two negative PCRs, clearance, or symptom resolution qualified Cohort 3 donors as recovered. V lost 1 base to trimming and J lost 4 bases; unmatched junction nucleotides: 13. Germline loops: CDR1 GTSNPN, CDR2 SVGIG (reference sequence). The CDR3 totals 18 residues.

The receptor was isolated from a woman aged 18-35 years who had recovered from COVID-19. The chain couples TRBV30 to TRBJ1-5; 10 bases fit TRBD1. Sample: PBMCs or T cells enriched from blood (not recorded which). CDR3 in DNA: TGTGCCTGGAGTGAACCGGGACAGGGGTATTTCCAAAATCAGCCCCAGCATTTT. This sequence encodes CAWSEPGQGYFQNQPQHF.